This paragraph covers one T cell receptor beta chain sequence. The sample belongs to a study of blood T cell repertoires in COVID-19. Study-level background: Donors in the United States, Italy and Spain gave samples during acute or convalescent COVID-19. PBMCs, B-cell-depleted T cells, or T cells were the source of the cDNA or gDNA that made up the material.

The protocol was immunoSEQ multiplex PCR, while the TCRdb copy is restricted to in-frame clones and leaves out a portion. The table records more than 350,000 clones, 85% to 90% of them present only once. V was shortened by 5 bases and J by 2 bases, with 6 bases between the two germline ends. Germline values: CDR1 KGHDR, CDR2 SFDVKD. The CDR3 spans 14 residues. The chain has TRBV24-1 and TRBJ2-6; D ambiguous. The receptor's source is a woman in her forties or fifties who had recovered from COVID-19. Sequenced material: PBMCs or T cells enriched from blood (not recorded which). CDR3 DNA sequence: TGTGCCACCAGTGGAGAAGCTGGGGCCAACGTCCTGACTTTC. This gives the protein CATSGEAGANVLTF.